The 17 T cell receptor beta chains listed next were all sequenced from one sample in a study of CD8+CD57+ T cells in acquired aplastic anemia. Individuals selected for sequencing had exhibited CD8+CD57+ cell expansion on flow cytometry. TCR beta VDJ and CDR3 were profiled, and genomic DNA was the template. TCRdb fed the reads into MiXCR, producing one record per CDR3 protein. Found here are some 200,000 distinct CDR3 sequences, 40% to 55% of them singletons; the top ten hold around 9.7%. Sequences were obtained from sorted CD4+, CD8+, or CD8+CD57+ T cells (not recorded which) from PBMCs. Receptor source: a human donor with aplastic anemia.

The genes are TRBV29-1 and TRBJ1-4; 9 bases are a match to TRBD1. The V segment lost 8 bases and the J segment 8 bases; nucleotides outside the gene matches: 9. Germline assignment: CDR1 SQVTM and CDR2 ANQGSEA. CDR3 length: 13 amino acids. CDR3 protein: CSYNRGQGEKLFF. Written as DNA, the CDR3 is TGCAGCTACAACAGGGGGCAGGGAGAAAAACTGTTTTTT. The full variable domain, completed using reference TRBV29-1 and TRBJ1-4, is SAVISQKPSRDICQRGTSLTIQCQVDSQVTMMFWYRQQPGQSLTLIATANQGSEATYESGFVIDKFPISRPNLTFSTLTVSNMSPEDSSIYLCSYNRGQGEKLFFGSGTQLSVL.

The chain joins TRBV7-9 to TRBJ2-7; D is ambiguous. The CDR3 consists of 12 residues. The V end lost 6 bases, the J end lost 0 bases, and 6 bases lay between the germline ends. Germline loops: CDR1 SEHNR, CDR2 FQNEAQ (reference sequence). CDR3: CASRAGSYEQYF. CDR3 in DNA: TGTGCCAGCAGGGCAGGCTCCTACGAGCAGTACTTC.

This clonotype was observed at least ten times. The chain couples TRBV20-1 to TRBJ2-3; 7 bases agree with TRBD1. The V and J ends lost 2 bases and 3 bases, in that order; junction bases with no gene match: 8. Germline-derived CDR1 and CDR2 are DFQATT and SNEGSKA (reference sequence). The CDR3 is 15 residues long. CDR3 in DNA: TGCAGTGCTAGAATACAGGGGCAGGGAACAGATACGCAGTATTTT. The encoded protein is CSARIQGQGTDTQYF.

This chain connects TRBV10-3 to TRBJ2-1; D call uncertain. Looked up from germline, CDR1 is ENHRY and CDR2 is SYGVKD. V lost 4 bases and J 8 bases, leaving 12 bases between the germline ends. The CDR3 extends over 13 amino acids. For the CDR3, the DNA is TGTGCCATCAGTGCTAGTTCGCTGTATGAGCAGTTCTTC. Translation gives CAISASSLYEQFF.

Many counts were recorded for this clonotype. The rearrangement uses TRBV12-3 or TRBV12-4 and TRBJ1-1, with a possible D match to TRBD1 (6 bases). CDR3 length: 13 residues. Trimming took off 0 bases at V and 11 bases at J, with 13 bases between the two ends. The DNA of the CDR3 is TGTGCCAGCAGTTTAGCGCACAGGGATGGGGCTTTCTTT. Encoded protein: CASSLAHRDGAFF.

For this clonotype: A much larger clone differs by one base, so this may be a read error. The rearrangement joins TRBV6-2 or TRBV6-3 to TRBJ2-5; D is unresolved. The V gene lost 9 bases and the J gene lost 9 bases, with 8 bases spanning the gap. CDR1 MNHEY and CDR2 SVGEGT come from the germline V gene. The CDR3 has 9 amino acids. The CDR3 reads CASLMAQYF. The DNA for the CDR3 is TGTGCCAGTCTAATGGCCCAGTACTTC.

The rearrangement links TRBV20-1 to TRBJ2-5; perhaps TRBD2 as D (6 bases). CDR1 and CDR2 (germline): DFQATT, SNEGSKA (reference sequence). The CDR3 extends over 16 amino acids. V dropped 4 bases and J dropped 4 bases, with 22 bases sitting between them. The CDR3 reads CSAKGQRRAISETQYF. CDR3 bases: TGCAGTGCTAAGGGCCAACGGAGGGCAATTTCAGAGACCCAGTACTTC.

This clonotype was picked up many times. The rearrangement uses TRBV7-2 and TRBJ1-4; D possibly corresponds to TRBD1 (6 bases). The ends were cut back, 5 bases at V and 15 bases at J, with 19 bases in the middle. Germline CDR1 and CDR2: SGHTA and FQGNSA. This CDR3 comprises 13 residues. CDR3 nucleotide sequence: TGTGCCAGCAGCGCCCAAGAGGGGACACCCGTGTTTTTT. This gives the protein CASSAQEGTPVFF. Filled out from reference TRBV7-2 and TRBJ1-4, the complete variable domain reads GAGVSQSPSNKVTEKGKDVELRCDPISGHTALYWYRQSLGQGLEFLIYFQGNSAPDKSGLPSDRFSAERTGGSVSTLTIQRTQQEDSAVYLCASSAQEGTPVFFGSGTQLSVL.

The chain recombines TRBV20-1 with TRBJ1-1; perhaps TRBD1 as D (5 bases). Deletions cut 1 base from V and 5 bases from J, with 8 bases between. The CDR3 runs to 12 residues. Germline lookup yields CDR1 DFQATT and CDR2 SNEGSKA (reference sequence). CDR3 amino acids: CSARVGETEAFF. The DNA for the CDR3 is TGCAGTGCTAGAGTAGGGGAGACTGAAGCTTTCTTT.

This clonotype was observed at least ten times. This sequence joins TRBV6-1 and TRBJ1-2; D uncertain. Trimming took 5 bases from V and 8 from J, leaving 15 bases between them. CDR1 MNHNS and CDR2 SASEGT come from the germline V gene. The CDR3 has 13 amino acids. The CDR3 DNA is TGTGCCAGCAGTCTCTATAGGACGTTCGGCTACACCTTC. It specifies CASSLYRTFGYTF.

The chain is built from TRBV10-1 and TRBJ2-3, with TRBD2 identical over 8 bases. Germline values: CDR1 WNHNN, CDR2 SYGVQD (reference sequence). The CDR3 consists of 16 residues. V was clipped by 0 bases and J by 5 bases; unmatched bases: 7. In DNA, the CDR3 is TGCGCCAGCAGTGAGTCGTGGCGGGGGGAAGGAGATACGCAGTATTTT. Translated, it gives CASSESWRGEGDTQYF.

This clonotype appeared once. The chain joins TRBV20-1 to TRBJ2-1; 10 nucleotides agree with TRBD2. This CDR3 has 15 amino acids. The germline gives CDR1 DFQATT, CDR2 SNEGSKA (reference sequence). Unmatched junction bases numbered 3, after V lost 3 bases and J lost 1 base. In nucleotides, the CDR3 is TGCAGTGCTAGGGGGACTAGCGCATCCTACAATGAGCAGTTCTTC. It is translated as CSARGTSASYNEQFF.

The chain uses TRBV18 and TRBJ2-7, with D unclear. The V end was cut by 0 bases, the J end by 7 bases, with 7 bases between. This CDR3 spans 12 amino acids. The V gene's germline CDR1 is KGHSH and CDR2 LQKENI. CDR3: CASSPPGREQYF. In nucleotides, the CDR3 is TGTGCCAGCTCACCACCAGGGCGGGAGCAGTACTTC.

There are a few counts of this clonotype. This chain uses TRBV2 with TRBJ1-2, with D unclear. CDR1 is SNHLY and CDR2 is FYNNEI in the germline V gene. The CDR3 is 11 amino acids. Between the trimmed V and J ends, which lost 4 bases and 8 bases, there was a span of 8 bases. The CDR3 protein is CASSGMGGYTF. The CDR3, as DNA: TGTGCCAGCAGTGGAATGGGGGGCTACACCTTC.

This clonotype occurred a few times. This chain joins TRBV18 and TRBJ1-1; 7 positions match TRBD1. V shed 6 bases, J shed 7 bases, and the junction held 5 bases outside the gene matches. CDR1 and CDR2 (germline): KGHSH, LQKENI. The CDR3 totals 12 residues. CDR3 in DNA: TGTGCCAGCTCCCTCCGGGACAGTGAAGCTTTCTTT. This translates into CASSLRDSEAFF.

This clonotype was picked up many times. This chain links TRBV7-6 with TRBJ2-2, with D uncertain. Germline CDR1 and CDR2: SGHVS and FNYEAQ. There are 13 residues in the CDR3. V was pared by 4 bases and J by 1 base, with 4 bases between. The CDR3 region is CASSYKNTGELFF. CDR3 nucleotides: TGTGCCAGCAGCTACAAGAACACCGGGGAGCTGTTTTTT.

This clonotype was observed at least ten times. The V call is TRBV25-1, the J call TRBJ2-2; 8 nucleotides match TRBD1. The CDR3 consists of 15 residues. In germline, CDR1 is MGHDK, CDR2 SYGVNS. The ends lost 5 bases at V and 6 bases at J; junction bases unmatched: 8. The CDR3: CASSTTGGRSGELFF. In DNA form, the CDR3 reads TGTGCCAGCAGTACAACAGGGGGAAGGTCCGGGGAGCTGTTTTTT.